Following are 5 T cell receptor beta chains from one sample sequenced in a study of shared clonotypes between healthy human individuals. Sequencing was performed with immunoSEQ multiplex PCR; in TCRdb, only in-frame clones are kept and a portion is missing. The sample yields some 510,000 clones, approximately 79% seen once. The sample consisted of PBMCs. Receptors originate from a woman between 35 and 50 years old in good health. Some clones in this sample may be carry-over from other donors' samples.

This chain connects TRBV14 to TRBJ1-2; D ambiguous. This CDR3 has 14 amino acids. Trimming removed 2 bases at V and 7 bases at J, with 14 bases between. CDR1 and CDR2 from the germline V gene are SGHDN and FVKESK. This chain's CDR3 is CASSQYREGSGYTF. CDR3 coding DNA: TGTGCCAGCAGCCAATATCGGGAGGGATCTGGCTACACCTTC.

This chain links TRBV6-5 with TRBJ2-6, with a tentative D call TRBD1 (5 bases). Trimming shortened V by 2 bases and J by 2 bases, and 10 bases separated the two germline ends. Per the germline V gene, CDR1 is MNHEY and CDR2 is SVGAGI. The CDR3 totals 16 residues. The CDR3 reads CASSYTGAAGANVLTF. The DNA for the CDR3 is TGTGCCAGCAGTTACACAGGAGCTGCTGGGGCCAACGTCCTGACTTTC.

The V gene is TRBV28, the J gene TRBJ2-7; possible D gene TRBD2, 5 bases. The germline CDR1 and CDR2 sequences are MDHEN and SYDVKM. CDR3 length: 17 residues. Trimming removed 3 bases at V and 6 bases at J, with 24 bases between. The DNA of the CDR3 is TGTGCCAGCAGTTTTCCCCTCATTGCGCCCGCCCTAGCCGAGCAGTACTTC. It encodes CASSFPLIAPALAEQYF.

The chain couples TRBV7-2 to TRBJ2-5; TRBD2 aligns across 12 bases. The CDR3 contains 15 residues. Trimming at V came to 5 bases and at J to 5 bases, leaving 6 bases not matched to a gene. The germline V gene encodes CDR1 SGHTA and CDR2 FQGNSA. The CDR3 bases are TGTGCCAGCAGCCCTATGGGACTAGCGGGTGAGACCCAGTACTTC. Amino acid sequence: CASSPMGLAGETQYF.

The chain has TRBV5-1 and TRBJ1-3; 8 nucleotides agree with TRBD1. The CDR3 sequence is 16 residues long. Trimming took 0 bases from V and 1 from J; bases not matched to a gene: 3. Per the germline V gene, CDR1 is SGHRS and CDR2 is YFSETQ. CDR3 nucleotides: TGCGCCAGCAGCTTGGGGGACAGGCCTTCTGGAAACACCATATATTTT. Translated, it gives CASSLGDRPSGNTIYF.